The following is a T cell receptor (beta chain) sequence with its context. Its cognate antigen has yet to be identified. No much larger clonotype is one base removed from it; base qualities were not supplied. The source of the sample is a study of T-cell memory formation after mild COVID-19 (dated by TCRdb to about 2021). The study in broad terms: TCR sequence clusters from the two donors were largely donor specific. Longitudinal TCRalpha and TCRbeta repertoire sequencing tracked T-cell clones expanding and contracting after mild COVID-19 in a couple of donors. The cohort was made up of two young adult volunteers, one female and one male, who were previously healthy. Overall results and qualifications from the work: Some responding clones were detected in pre-infection memory, suggesting pre-existing cross-reactive memory T cells joined the SARS-CoV-2 response. SARS-CoV-2 specificity of the second-wave clones peaking on day 37 was not confirmed. Contracting CD4+ clones were found mainly in CM and EM memory subsets, while CD8+ clones were enriched in EMRA. The study included only a couple of mild cases, and larger cohorts that include severe cases with pre-infection samples were judged to be necessary. Balanced CD4/CD8 phenotypes were observed for clones contracting from day 15 to 85, whereas a bias towards CD4+ was observed for a second wave of clones expanding from day 15 to 37.

The CDR1 and CDR2 encoded by the germline V gene are SGHRS and YFSETQ. Taken from cysteine to valine, the CDR3 has 15 residues. Only the CDR3 DNA stays, 45 bases, in frame from base 1. Trimming accounts for 3 bases at V and 2 bases at J, while the number of junction bases matched to no gene is 8. PBMCs were isolated by Ficoll-Paque density gradient centrifugation. Data came from an Illumina NovaSeq 6000. TCRalpha and TCRbeta cDNA libraries were built by 5'RACE with constant-segment primers, adding sample barcodes and unique molecular identifiers. Trizol reagent was used to extract RNA from every sample. Amplification of the libraries took two PCR steps, and the second step added a second sample barcode plus Illumina TruSeq adapters. Sequencing of libraries was performed on an Illumina NovaSeq with 2 x 150 bp paired-end reads. Turning to the authors' computational methods: The reads were demultiplexed and collapsed into UMI-guided consensus sequences using migec v1.2.7. Using mixcr v2.1.11, UMI consensuses were aligned to TRA and TRB V and J templates and then assembled into clonotypes. A clonotype was counted as expanded or contracted only if both edgeR and NoisET called the change significant, with noise models trained on biological replicates. For edgeR calls, the cutoffs were a false discovery rate-adjusted p below 0.01 and a log2 fold-change threshold of 1. As an exploratory analysis of dynamics, max-normalized trajectories of the 1000 most abundant clonotypes were examined by PCA with hierarchical clustering. Each responding clone was given a CD4 or CD8 phenotype based on the CD4+ and CD8+ repertoires, which had been sequenced separately. TCRdb's own reprocessing of the public reads used fastp at Q25 and MiXCR and kept productive beta chains. One record per CDR3 amino acid sequence lists the most common genes and DNA. V and J calls and clone size were set by TCRdb, not the authors. The sample contains approximately 400,000 distinct CDR3 sequences, under 20% of them found a single time. The ten largest make up under 25% of the sample.

The rearrangement combines TRBV5-1 with TRBJ2-7, with 7 junctional bases fitting TRBD1. The sequence came from a man aged 18 to 30 who had mild COVID-19 (a few samples of this study predate the infection). The sample titles of this study are shuffled in the database, so cell type and time point are left out; the donor was told from shared clones. The specimen sequenced was PBMCs or a T cell subset sorted from them (not recorded which). The DNA is TGCGCCAGCAGCTACGGGACAGAGGGGACCTACGAGCAGTACGTC. It translates to CASSYGTEGTYEQYV.